This T cell receptor (beta chain) was found in a study of blood T cell repertoires in COVID-19. The V gene lost 1 base and the J gene lost 0 bases, with 13 bases spanning the gap. Germline CDR1 and CDR2: MGHRA and YSYEKL. The CDR3 is made up of 18 amino acids. The method was immunoSEQ multiplex PCR; TCRdb's version includes in-frame clones alone and lacks a portion of them. The table records 95,000 to 150,000 clones, over 65% of them present only once. The sample was peripheral blood. The chain has TRBV4-1 and TRBJ1-6; D might be TRBD1 (6 bases). The clonotype originates from a woman aged 70 to 79 with acute or convalescent COVID-19. CDR3 DNA: TGCGCCAGCAGCCAAGGGAGGCAGGGGAGCTCCTATAATTCACCCCTCCACTTT. Translation: CASSQGRQGSSYNSPLHF.